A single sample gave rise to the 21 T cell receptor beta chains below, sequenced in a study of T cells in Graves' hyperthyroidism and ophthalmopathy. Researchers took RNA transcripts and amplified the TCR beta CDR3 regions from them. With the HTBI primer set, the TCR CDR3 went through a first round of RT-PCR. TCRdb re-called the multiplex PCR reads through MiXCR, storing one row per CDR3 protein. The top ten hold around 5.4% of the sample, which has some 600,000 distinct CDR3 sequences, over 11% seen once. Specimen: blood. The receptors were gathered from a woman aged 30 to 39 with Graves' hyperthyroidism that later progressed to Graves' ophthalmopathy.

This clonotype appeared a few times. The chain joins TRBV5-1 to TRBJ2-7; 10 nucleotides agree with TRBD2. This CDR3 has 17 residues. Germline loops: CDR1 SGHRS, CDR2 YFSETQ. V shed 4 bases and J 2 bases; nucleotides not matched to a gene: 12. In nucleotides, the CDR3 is TGCGCCAGCAGCCCTGGACTAGCGGCCCGGAATCCCTACGAGCAGTACTTC. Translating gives CASSPGLAARNPYEQYF.

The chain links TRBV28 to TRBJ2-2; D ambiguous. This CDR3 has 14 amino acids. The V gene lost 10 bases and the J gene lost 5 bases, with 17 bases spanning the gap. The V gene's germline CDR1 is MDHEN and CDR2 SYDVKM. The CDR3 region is CATSVGPKTGELFF. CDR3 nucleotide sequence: TGTGCCACCTCAGTTGGACCTAAGACCGGGGAGCTGTTTTTT.

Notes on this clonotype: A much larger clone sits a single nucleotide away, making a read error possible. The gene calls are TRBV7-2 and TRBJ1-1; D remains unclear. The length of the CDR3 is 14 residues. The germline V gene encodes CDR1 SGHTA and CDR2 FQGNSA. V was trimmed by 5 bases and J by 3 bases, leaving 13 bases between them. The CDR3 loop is CASSLATDYTEAFF. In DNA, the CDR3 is TGTGCCAGCAGCCTCGCGACTGATTACACTGAAGCTTTCTTT.

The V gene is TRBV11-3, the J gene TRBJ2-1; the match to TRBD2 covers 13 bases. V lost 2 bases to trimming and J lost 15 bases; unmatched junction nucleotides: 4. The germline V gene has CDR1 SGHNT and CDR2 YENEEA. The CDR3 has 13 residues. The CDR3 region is CASSLNRLAGGFF. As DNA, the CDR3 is TGTGCCAGCAGCTTAAATCGACTAGCGGGAGGGTTCTTC.

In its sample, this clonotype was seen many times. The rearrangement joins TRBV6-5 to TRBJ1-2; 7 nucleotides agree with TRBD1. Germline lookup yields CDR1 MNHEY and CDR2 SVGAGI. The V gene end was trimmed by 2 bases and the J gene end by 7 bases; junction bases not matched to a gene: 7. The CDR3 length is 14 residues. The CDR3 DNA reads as TGTGCCAGCAGTTACCGGACAGGCGAAACTGGCTACACCTTC. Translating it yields CASSYRTGETGYTF.

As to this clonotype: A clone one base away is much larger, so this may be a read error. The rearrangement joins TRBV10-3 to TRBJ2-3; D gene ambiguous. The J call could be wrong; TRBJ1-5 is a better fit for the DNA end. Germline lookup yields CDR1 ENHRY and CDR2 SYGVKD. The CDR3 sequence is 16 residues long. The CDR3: CAISEISGRAGDTQHF. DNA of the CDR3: TGTGCCATCAGTGAAATTAGCGGGAGGGCCGGAGATACGCAGCATTTT.

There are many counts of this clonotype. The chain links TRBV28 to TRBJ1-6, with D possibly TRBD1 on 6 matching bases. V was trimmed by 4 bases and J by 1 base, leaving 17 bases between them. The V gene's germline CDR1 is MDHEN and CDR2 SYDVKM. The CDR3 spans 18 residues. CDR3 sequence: CASSSTGGRRSYNSPLHF. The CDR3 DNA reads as TGTGCCAGCAGTTCGACGGGGGGCCGTCGGTCCTATAATTCACCCCTCCACTTT.

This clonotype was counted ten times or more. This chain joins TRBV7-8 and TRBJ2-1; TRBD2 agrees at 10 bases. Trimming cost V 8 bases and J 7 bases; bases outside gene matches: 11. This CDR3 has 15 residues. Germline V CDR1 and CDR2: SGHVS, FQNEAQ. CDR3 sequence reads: CASEPFSGRTNEQFF. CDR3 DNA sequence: TGTGCCAGCGAACCTTTTAGCGGGAGGACGAATGAGCAGTTCTTC.

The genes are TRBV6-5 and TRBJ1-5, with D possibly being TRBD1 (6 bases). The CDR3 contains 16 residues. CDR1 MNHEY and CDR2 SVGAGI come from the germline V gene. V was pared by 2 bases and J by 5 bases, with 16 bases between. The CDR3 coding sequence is TGTGCCAGCAGTTACCCAGACGGGGGCGGTGATCAGCCCCAGCATTTT. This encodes CASSYPDGGGDQPQHF.

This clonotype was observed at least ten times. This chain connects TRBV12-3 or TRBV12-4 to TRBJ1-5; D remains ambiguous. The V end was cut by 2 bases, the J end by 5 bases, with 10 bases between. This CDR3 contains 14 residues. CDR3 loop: CASSLSIGYQPQHF. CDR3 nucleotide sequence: TGTGCCAGCAGTTTATCGATTGGGTATCAGCCCCAGCATTTT.

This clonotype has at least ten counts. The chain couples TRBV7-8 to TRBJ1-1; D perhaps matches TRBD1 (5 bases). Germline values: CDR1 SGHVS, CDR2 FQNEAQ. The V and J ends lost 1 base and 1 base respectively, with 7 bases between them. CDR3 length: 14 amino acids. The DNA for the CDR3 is TGTGCCAGCAGCTTAGTCGGACAGAACACTGAAGCTTTCTTT. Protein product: CASSLVGQNTEAFF.

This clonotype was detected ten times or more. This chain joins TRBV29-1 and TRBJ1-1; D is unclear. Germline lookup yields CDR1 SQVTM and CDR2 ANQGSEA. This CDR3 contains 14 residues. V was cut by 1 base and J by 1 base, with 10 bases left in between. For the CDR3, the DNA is TGCAGCGTTGAAGGGTACACAGCGAACACTGAAGCTTTCTTT. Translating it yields CSVEGYTANTEAFF.

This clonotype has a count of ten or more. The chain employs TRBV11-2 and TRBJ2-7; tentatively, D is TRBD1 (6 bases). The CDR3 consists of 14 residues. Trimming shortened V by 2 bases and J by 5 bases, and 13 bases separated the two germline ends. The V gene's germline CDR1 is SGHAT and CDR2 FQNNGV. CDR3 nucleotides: TGTGCCAGCAGCTTAAAAGCCAACAGGGACGAGCAGTACTTC. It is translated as CASSLKANRDEQYF.

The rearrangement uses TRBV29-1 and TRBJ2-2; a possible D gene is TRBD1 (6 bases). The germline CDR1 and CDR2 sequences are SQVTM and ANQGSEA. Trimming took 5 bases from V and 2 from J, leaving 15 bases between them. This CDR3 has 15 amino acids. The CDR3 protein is CSVILGTLNTGELFF. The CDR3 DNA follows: TGCAGCGTTATTCTCGGGACACTCAACACCGGGGAGCTGTTTTTT.

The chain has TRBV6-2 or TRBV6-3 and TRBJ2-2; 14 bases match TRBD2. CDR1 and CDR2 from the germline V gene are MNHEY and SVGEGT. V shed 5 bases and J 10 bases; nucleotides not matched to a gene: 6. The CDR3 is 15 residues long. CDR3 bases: TGTGCCAGCAGTCCGAGACTAGCGGGAGGGGTGGAGCTGTTTTTT. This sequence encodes CASSPRLAGGVELFF.

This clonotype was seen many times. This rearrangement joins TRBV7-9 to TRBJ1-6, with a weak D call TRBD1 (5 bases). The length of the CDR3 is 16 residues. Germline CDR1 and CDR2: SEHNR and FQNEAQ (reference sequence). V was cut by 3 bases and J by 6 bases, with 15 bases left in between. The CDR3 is CASSFPGDSTNSPLHF. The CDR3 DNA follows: TGTGCCAGCAGCTTCCCTGGTGACAGTACTAATTCACCCCTCCACTTT.

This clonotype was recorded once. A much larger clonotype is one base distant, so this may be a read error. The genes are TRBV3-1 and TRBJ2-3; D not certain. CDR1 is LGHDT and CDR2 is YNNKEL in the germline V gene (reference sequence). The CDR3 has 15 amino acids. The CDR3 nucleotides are TGTGCCAGCGGCCAAGATACGACAAACACAGATACGCAGTATTTT. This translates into CASGQDTTNTDTQYF.

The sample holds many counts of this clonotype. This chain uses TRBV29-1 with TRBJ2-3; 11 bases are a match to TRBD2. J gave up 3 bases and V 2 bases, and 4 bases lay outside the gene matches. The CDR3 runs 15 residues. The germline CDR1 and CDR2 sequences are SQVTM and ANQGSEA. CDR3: CSVEMLAGGTDTQYF. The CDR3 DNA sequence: TGCAGCGTTGAAATGCTAGCGGGGGGAACAGATACGCAGTATTTT.

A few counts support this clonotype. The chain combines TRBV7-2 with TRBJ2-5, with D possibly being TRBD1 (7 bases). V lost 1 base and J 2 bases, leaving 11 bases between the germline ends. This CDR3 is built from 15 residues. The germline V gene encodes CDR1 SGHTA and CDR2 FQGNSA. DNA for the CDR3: TGTGCCAGCAGCTTAGGCGGGACAGTTCAAGAGACCCAGTACTTC. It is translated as CASSLGGTVQETQYF.

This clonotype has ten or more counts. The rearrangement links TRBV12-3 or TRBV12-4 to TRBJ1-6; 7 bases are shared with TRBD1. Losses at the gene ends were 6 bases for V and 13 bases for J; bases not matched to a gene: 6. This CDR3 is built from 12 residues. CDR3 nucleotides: TGTGCCAGCAGCCAGGACAGGCAGCCCCTCCACTTT. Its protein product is CASSQDRQPLHF.

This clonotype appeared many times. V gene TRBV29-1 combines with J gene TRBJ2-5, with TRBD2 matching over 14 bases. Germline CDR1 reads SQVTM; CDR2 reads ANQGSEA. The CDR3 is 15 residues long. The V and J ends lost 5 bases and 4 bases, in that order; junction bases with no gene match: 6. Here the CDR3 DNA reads TGCAGCGTTCATGGGACTAGCGGGAGAGGAGAGACCCAGTACTTC. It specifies CSVHGTSGRGETQYF.